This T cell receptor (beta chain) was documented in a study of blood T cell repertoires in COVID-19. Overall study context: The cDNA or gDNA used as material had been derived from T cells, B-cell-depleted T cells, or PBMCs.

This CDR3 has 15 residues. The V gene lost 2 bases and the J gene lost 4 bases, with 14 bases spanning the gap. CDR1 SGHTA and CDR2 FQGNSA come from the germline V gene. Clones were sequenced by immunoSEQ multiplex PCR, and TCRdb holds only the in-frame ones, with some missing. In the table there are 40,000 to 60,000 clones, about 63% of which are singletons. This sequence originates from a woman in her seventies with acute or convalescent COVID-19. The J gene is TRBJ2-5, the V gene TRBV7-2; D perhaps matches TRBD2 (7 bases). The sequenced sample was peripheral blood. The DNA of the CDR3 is TGTGCCAGCAGCTTAAATCGCGGGGGCTCAGAGACCCAGTACTTC. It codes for CASSLNRGGSETQYF.